A selection of T cell receptor beta chains follows, all from one sample in a study of Ad26.COV2.S vaccination and SARS-CoV-2 variants. Libraries were prepared by immunoSEQ multiplex PCR; TCRdb keeps only in-frame clonotypes and omits some of them. The sample contains some 190,000 clones, around 88% of which appear only once. The input for sequencing was peripheral blood, taken after recovery from COVID-19. All receptors come from a human donor who had recovered from COVID-19. Each CDR3 is given with its conserved first and last residue. A D gene is named only where the DNA matches it firmly. The size entry is marked missing in some rows and otherwise reads once, few, many or a size class.

abundance,d_gene,v_gene,j_gene,CDR3aa,CDR3nt
NA,NA,TRBV18,TRBJ2-7,CASSPGWGSEQYF,TGTGCCAGCTCACCAGGTTGGGGATCCGAGCAGTACTTC
few,NA,TRBV12-5,TRBJ2-2,CASVLRPGGETGELFF,TGTGCTAGTGTCCTTAGACCCGGGGGCGAAACCGGGGAGCTGTTTTTT
NA,NA,TRBV7-9,TRBJ1-1,CASSSQNTEAFF,TGTGCCAGCAGCTCCCAGAACACTGAAGCTTTCTTT
NA,TRBD2,TRBV9,TRBJ2-4,CASSVPSGWRGGRNIQYF,TGTGCCAGCAGCGTACCCTCCGGGTGGCGGGGGGGCCGGAACATTCAGTACTTC
NA,NA,TRBV5-5,TRBJ1-2,CASSLRWARTYGYTF,TGTGCCAGCAGCTTGAGATGGGCCAGGACGTACGGCTACACCTTC
NA,NA,TRBV6-1,TRBJ1-1,CAITTVMNTEAFF,TGTGCCATAACGACGGTGATGAACACTGAAGCTTTCTTT
NA,TRBD2,TRBV5-1,TRBJ2-3,CASSWEGRLPDTQYF,TGCGCCAGCAGCTGGGAGGGCCGTCTGCCAGATACGCAGTATTTT
NA,NA,TRBV7-9,TRBJ2-2,CASSLSPYGDTGELFF,TGTGCCAGCAGCTTATCCCCCTATGGGGACACCGGGGAGCTGTTTTTT
NA,NA,TRBV18,TRBJ1-2,CASSPTDNSNYGYTF,TGTGCCAGCTCACCAACAGATAACTCTAACTATGGCTACACCTTC
few,NA,TRBV11-2,TRBJ2-2,CASSLGSTGELFF,TGTGCCAGCAGCCTCGGTAGCACCGGGGAGCTGTTTTTT
NA,TRBD1,TRBV14,TRBJ2-7,CASSQGHRGSGYEQYF,TGTGCCAGCAGCCAAGGGCACAGGGGTTCAGGCTACGAGCAGTACTTC
NA,NA,TRBV5-1,TRBJ2-7,CASSLVSGGYEQYF,TGCGCCAGCAGCTTGGTGTCAGGGGGGTACGAGCAGTACTTC
NA,NA,TRBV19,TRBJ2-1,CASRALMAGEQFF,TGTGCCAGTAGAGCGCTGATGGCGGGTGAGCAGTTCTTC
NA,TRBD2,TRBV5-8,TRBJ2-3,CASSLGLAGNTDTQYF,TGTGCCAGCAGCCTAGGACTAGCGGGGAACACAGATACGCAGTATTTT
NA,NA,TRBV18,TRBJ2-6,CASSQGTDSGANVLTF,TGTGCCAGCTCACAGGGGACGGACTCTGGGGCCAACGTCCTGACTTTC
NA,NA,TRBV28,TRBJ1-6,CASKTSSYNSPLHF,TGTGCCAGCAAGACTAGCTCCTATAATTCACCCCTCCACTTT
NA,NA,TRBV10-3,TRBJ2-6,CAIRAVGAQDGANVLTF,TGTGCCATCAGGGCGGTGGGGGCCCAAGACGGGGCCAACGTCCTGACTTTC
few,TRBD1,TRBV7-2,TRBJ2-7,CASSRRTGGWQYF,TGTGCCAGCAGCCGACGGACAGGGGGCTGGCAGTACTTC
NA,NA,TRBV10-3,TRBJ1-1,CATEEEGTEAFF,TGTGCCACCGAGGAAGAGGGCACTGAAGCTTTCTTT
NA,NA,TRBV19,TRBJ2-5,CASGVGGGETQYF,TGTGCCAGCGGGGTCGGTGGGGGAGAGACCCAGTACTTC
NA,TRBD2,TRBV10-1,TRBJ2-7,CASSDLGLAGVEQYF,TGCGCCAGCAGTGATCTCGGACTAGCGGGAGTCGAGCAGTACTTC
NA,NA,TRBV4-1,TRBJ2-1,CASSQDQRNDNEQFF,TGCGCCAGCAGCCAAGATCAGCGGAACGACAATGAGCAGTTCTTC
NA,NA,TRBV3-1/TRBV3-2,TRBJ1-1,CASSQVGGNTEAFF,TGTGCCAGCAGCCAAGTGGGGGGGAACACTGAAGCTTTCTTT
NA,NA,TRBV5-3,TRBJ1-2,CARSLKSNYGYTF,TGTGCCAGAAGCTTGAAATCTAACTATGGCTACACCTTC
NA,NA,TRBV5-1,TRBJ2-2,CASSFWGSKNTGELFF,TGCGCCAGCAGCTTCTGGGGCAGTAAGAACACCGGGGAGCTGTTTTTT
NA,TRBD1,TRBV7-3,TRBJ2-2,CASSGQGGTGELFF,TGTGCCAGCAGTGGACAGGGTGGCACCGGGGAGCTGTTTTTT
few,TRBD1,TRBV28,TRBJ1-5,CASKGVRQGGQPQHF,TGTGCCAGCAAGGGCGTGCGACAGGGGGGTCAGCCCCAGCATTTT
few,NA,TRBV5-1,TRBJ2-7,CASSLDRLSSYEQYF,TGCGCCAGCAGCTTGGACAGGCTAAGCTCCTACGAGCAGTACTTC
NA,NA,TRBV9,TRBJ1-4,CASSVGGKLNEKLFF,TGTGCCAGCAGCGTAGGAGGGAAACTAAATGAAAAACTGTTTTTT
NA,TRBD2,TRBV7-8,TRBJ2-3,CASSQAGRLTDTQYF,TGTGCCAGCAGCCAAGCGGGGCGCCTCACAGATACGCAGTATTTT
NA,NA,TRBV3-1/TRBV3-2,TRBJ2-7,CASSRTEGYEQYF,TGTGCCAGCAGCCGGACAGAAGGCTACGAGCAGTACTTC
NA,NA,TRBV29-1,TRBJ2-5,CSVEDRGRQETQYF,TGCAGCGTTGAAGATCGCGGCAGGCAGGAGACCCAGTACTTC
once,NA,TRBV19,TRBJ2-7,CASSIGAVSSYEQYF,TGTGCCAGTAGTATAGGGGCGGTAAGCTCCTACGAGCAGTACTTC
NA,TRBD1,TRBV20-1,TRBJ2-5,CSASRTGLETQYF,TGCAGTGCAAGTCGGACAGGTCTCGAGACCCAGTACTTC
NA,TRBD1,TRBV7-9,TRBJ2-7,CASSSDRGRSYEQYF,TGTGCCAGCAGCTCCGACAGGGGGCGTTCCTACGAGCAGTACTTC
NA,TRBD2,TRBV11-2,TRBJ2-1,CASSSGVTSGTSYNEQFF,TGTGCCAGCAGCTCAGGGGTGACTAGCGGGACATCCTACAATGAGCAGTTCTTC
NA,NA,TRBV3-1/TRBV3-2,TRBJ1-1,CASSQVGNTEAFF,TGTGCCAGCAGCCAAGTAGGGAACACTGAAGCTTTCTTT
once,NA,TRBV29-1,TRBJ2-1,CSVEGGPSTYNEQFF,TGCAGCGTTGAAGGGGGCCCTAGCACCTACAATGAGCAGTTCTTC
NA,NA,TRBV10-3,TRBJ2-1,CAISESTLAVPYNEQFF,TGTGCCATCAGTGAGTCGACTCTAGCTGTTCCGTACAATGAGCAGTTCTTC
NA,TRBD2,TRBV19,TRBJ2-5,CASSMAGVKQETQYF,TGTGCCAGTAGTATGGCGGGGGTAAAACAAGAGACCCAGTACTTC
NA,NA,TRBV3-1/TRBV3-2,TRBJ1-1,CASSQDGAEAFF,TGTGCCAGCAGCCAAGATGGAGCTGAAGCTTTCTTT
NA,NA,TRBV9,TRBJ2-1,CASSTRTRQDEQFF,TGTGCCAGCAGCACACGGACCCGCCAGGATGAGCAGTTCTTC
NA,TRBD2,TRBV13,TRBJ2-1,CASSLVTSGESSYNEQFF,TGTGCCAGCAGCTTAGTCACTAGCGGGGAGAGCTCCTACAATGAGCAGTTCTTC
NA,NA,TRBV12-5,TRBJ1-2,CASGLAPRGGDGYTF,TGTGCTAGTGGTTTGGCCCCCCGGGGGGGGGATGGCTACACCTTC
NA,NA,TRBV5-4,TRBJ2-4,CASSLAGGTKNIQYF,TGTGCCAGCAGCTTGGCGGGTGGAACCAAAAACATTCAGTACTTC
NA,NA,TRBV2,TRBJ2-7,CASSPQGLEQYF,TGTGCCAGCAGTCCACAGGGCCTCGAGCAGTACTTC